This TCR beta chain appears in the sequencing data of a study of T cells in Graves' hyperthyroidism and ophthalmopathy. Researchers amplified the TCR beta CDR3 regions from RNA transcripts. The HTBI set primed first-round TCR CDR3 RT-PCR. One entry per CDR3 protein, called by TCRdb with MiXCR from the multiplex PCR reads. The repertoire holds 50,000 to 60,000 distinct CDR3 sequences, with roughly 52% as singletons. In the case of this clonotype: Its target is unknown. Compared with germline, one end of the junction differs, possibly owing to a read error.

Ophthalmopathy cases met thresholds of Clinical Activity Score at least 3, NOSPECS grade at least 4 and duration under 3 months. Uncontrolled infection, other autoimmune disease, pregnancy or lactation barred patients from enrollment. A roughly 10 ml volume of fresh peripheral blood provided the PBMCs. Study-wide points: The authors' 13 V-J model separated ophthalmopathy from stable hyperthyroidism.

This receptor was obtained from a woman aged 25 to 39 with Graves' ophthalmopathy. The sequenced material came from blood.

As DNA, the CDR3 is TGTGCTAGCAGCCTAACGAGGTCCTACAAGGAAGCTTTCTTT. It is translated as CASSLTRSYKEAFF. The chain combines TRBV7-7 with TRBJ1-1; D uncertain. Germline assignment: CDR1 SSHAT and CDR2 FNYEAQ (reference sequence). CDR3 length: 14 residues.